These T cell receptor beta chains were read from a single sample in a study of blood T cell repertoires in COVID-19. The table came from immunoSEQ multiplex PCR; TCRdb's copy has only in-frame clones and leaves some out. The table records around 280,000 clones, more than 75% of them present only once. The sequenced sample consisted of peripheral blood. These receptors were collected from a woman younger than 45 who had recovered from COVID-19. Both conserved end residues are part of each CDR3. D genes are given only for firm matches. Rows may omit the clone size; those that give it use once, few, many or a size class.

d_gene | len | j_gene | v_gene | abundance | CDR3aa | CDR3nt
- | 14 | TRBJ2-6 | TRBV29-1 | - | CSVELSGGANVLTF | TGCAGCGTAGAGTTGTCAGGAGGGGCCAACGTCCTGACTTTC
TRBD2 | 14 | TRBJ2-1 | TRBV30 | once | CAWSALAGFREQFF | TGTGCCTGGAGCGCATTAGCGGGGTTCCGTGAGCAGTTCTTC
TRBD1 | 14 | TRBJ1-1 | TRBV24-1 | - | CATSDPGQGRIAFF | TGTGCCACCAGTGACCCGGGACAGGGGCGAATAGCTTTCTTT
- | 16 | TRBJ1-4 | TRBV15 | - | CATSRPRGDRNEKLFF | TGTGCCACCAGCCGCCCCCGCGGGGATCGGAATGAAAAACTGTTTTTT
TRBD2 | 18 | TRBJ2-7 | TRBV3-1/TRBV3-2 | - | CASSRLRLAGGVRYEQYF | TGTGCCAGCAGCCGTCTCCGCTTAGCGGGGGGAGTAAGATACGAGCAGTACTTC
- | 13 | TRBJ1-2 | TRBV6-5 | - | CASSLQGSYGYTF | TGTGCCAGCAGTTTACAGGGTAGCTATGGCTACACCTTC
TRBD2 | 14 | TRBJ2-5 | TRBV5-5 | once | CASRPGGRGETQYF | TGTGCCAGCAGGCCCGGGGGGAGGGGAGAGACCCAGTACTTC
- | 15 | TRBJ1-1 | TRBV5-1 | - | CASSPSGDYNTEAFF | TGCGCCAGCAGCCCCTCAGGGGACTACAACACTGAAGCTTTCTTT
- | 15 | TRBJ1-1 | TRBV7-8 | - | CASSYSGIGNTEAFF | TGTGCCAGCAGCTACTCAGGAATTGGGAACACTGAAGCTTTCTTT
TRBD1 | 15 | TRBJ1-1 | TRBV14 | - | CASSQGAGGLTEAFF | TGTGCCAGCAGCCAAGGGGCAGGGGGTTTGACTGAAGCTTTCTTT
- | 13 | TRBJ2-2 | TRBV11-2 | - | CASSFQGAGELFF | TGTGCCAGCAGCTTTCAGGGTGCCGGGGAGCTGTTTTTT
TRBD2 | 14 | TRBJ2-5 | TRBV11-2 | - | CASTPERGQETQYF | TGTGCCAGCACCCCTGAGCGGGGACAAGAGACCCAGTACTTC
- | 13 | TRBJ2-1 | TRBV19 | once | CASSIGSPNEQFF | TGTGCCAGTAGTATCGGGTCGCCCAATGAGCAGTTCTTC
TRBD1 | 16 | TRBJ2-7 | TRBV4-2 | - | CASSQIPGQGAHEQYF | TGTGCCAGCAGCCAAATCCCTGGACAGGGGGCACACGAGCAGTACTTC
- | 16 | TRBJ2-3 | TRBV5-6 | - | CASSRYGAGSTDTQYF | TGTGCCAGCAGCCGTTACGGGGCGGGAAGCACAGATACGCAGTATTTT
TRBD1 | 15 | TRBJ1-5 | TRBV7-8 | - | CASSAQGQGDQPQHF | TGTGCCAGCAGCGCACAAGGACAGGGTGACCAGCCCCAGCATTTT
TRBD1 | 16 | TRBJ1-5 | TRBV27 | - | CASSPRGTGEGQPQHF | TGTGCCAGCAGTCCGCGAGGGACAGGGGAGGGACAGCCCCAGCATTTT
- | 15 | TRBJ1-5 | TRBV6-5 | - | CASSYAQGSNQPQHF | TGTGCCAGCAGTTACGCACAGGGCAGCAATCAGCCCCAGCATTTT
- | 14 | TRBJ2-1 | TRBV5-4 | - | CASRESQGPNEQFF | TGTGCCAGCAGAGAGTCGCAGGGTCCCAATGAGCAGTTCTTC
TRBD1 | 14 | TRBJ2-3 | TRBV28 | few | CASSFPDRADTQYF | TGTGCCAGCAGTTTCCCGGACAGGGCCGATACGCAGTATTTT
TRBD2 | 12 | TRBJ2-7 | TRBV30 | - | CASRGGRNEQYF | TGTGCCTCCCGCGGGGGGAGGAACGAGCAGTACTTC
TRBD1 | 13 | TRBJ1-1 | TRBV6-4 | - | CASSDRQGSEAFF | TGTGCCAGCAGTGACCGACAGGGCTCTGAAGCTTTCTTT
- | 13 | TRBJ2-2 | TRBV11-1 | - | CASSLLDTGELFF | TGTGCCAGCAGCTTACTAGACACCGGGGAGCTGTTTTTT
- | 14 | TRBJ1-2 | TRBV21-1 | - | CASSKPQGNYGYTF | TGTGCCAGCAGCAAGCCACAGGGGAACTATGGCTACACCTTC
- | 16 | TRBJ2-2 | TRBV6-6 | - | CASSGDRQDPTGELFF | TGTGCCAGCAGCGGCGATAGACAGGACCCCACCGGGGAGCTGTTTTTT
- | 14 | TRBJ1-6 | TRBV6-1 | - | CASSEVAENSPLHF | TGTGCCAGCAGTGAGGTCGCCGAGAATTCACCCCTCCACTTT
- | 15 | TRBJ2-3 | TRBV5-6 | - | CASSLTRPSTDTQYF | TGTGCCAGCAGCTTGACTAGGCCTAGCACAGATACGCAGTATTTT
- | 14 | TRBJ2-1 | TRBV1 | - | CTSSQDLVYNEQFF | TGCACCAGCAGCCAAGATCTTGTTTACAATGAGCAGTTCTTC
- | 11 | TRBJ2-1 | TRBV29-1 | - | CSVESRNEQFF | TGCAGCGTTGAATCCCGGAATGAGCAGTTCTTC
- | 16 | TRBJ2-3 | TRBV2 | once | CASRGGTSGRTDTQYF | TGTGCCAGCAGGGGGGGAACATCGGGGCGCACAGATACGCAGTATTTT
TRBD1 | 13 | TRBJ1-1 | TRBV7-2 | - | CTSRATGGTEAFF | TGTACCAGCAGGGCGACAGGGGGCACTGAAGCTTTCTTT
TRBD1 | 12 | TRBJ1-1 | TRBV27 | - | CASSSTGGEAFF | TGTGCCAGCAGTTCAACAGGGGGGGAAGCTTTCTTT
- | 14 | TRBJ2-4 | TRBV7-8 | - | CASSLGPDSDIQYF | TGTGCCAGCAGCTTAGGACCGGACTCGGACATTCAGTACTTC
TRBD1 | 15 | TRBJ1-6 | TRBV27 | - | CASRGGTGLNSPLHF | TGTGCCAGCAGGGGGGGGACAGGCCTTAATTCACCCCTCCACTTT
- | 12 | TRBJ2-7 | TRBV3-1/TRBV3-2 | - | CASGTFTYEQYF | TGTGCCAGCGGGACTTTCACCTACGAGCAGTACTTC
TRBD1 | 15 | TRBJ1-2 | TRBV3-1/TRBV3-2 | once | CASSQEAGQGSGYTF | TGTGCCAGCAGCCAAGAGGCCGGACAGGGATCTGGCTACACCTTC
- | 13 | TRBJ2-5 | TRBV24-1 | - | CATRFPEQETQYF | TGTGCCACCAGGTTTCCGGAGCAAGAGACCCAGTACTTC
- | 15 | TRBJ2-3 | TRBV11-2 | - | CASSSLGVSTDTQYF | TGTGCCAGCAGCTCCCTCGGAGTGAGCACAGATACGCAGTATTTT
TRBD2 | 16 | TRBJ2-3 | TRBV5-1 | - | CASSLVAGTSGDTQYF | TGCGCCAGCAGCTTGGTGGCCGGGACTAGCGGAGATACGCAGTATTTT
- | 16 | TRBJ1-1 | TRBV5-1 | - | CASSLGQGGRNTEAFF | TGCGCCAGCAGCTTGGGGCAGGGAGGGAGGAACACTGAAGCTTTCTTT
TRBD1 | 15 | TRBJ2-7 | TRBV5-6 | once | CASSKVGQGTYEQYF | TGTGCCAGCAGCAAGGTGGGACAGGGAACCTACGAGCAGTACTTC
- | 14 | TRBJ2-6 | TRBV28 | - | CASRRGSGANVLTF | TGTGCCAGCAGACGGGGGTCTGGGGCCAACGTCCTGACTTTC
- | 14 | TRBJ1-6 | TRBV19 | - | CASSSQVNNSPLHF | TGTGCCAGTAGTTCACAGGTTAATAATTCACCCCTCCACTTT
TRBD1 | 16 | TRBJ2-2 | TRBV19 | few | CASLEFGTGVPGELFF | TGTGCCAGTCTCGAGTTCGGGACAGGGGTACCCGGGGAGCTGTTTTTT
- | 17 | TRBJ1-6 | TRBV5-1 | - | CASSPGIGRQDNSPLHF | TGCGCCAGCAGCCCTGGAATTGGTAGGCAGGATAATTCACCCCTCCACTTT
TRBD2 | 15 | TRBJ2-1 | TRBV3-1/TRBV3-2 | - | CASSLLWGGDNEQFF | TGTGCCAGCAGCCTCCTATGGGGGGGGGACAATGAGCAGTTCTTC
TRBD2 | 13 | TRBJ2-7 | TRBV28 | - | CASSSSGSYEQYF | TGTGCCAGCAGTTCTAGCGGGAGCTACGAGCAGTACTTC
- | 13 | TRBJ2-7 | TRBV11-2 | - | CASSLGTGYEQYF | TGTGCCAGCAGCTTAGGTACAGGCTACGAGCAGTACTTC
- | 18 | TRBJ1-5 | TRBV6-1 | - | CASSEMGRGSLSNQPQHF | TGTGCCAGCAGTGAAATGGGCAGGGGCTCACTTAGCAATCAGCCCCAGCATTTT
TRBD2 | 15 | TRBJ2-1 | TRBV9 | - | CASSPLAGRANEQFF | TGTGCCAGCAGCCCGCTAGCGGGGAGAGCTAATGAGCAGTTCTTC
- | 12 | TRBJ2-1 | TRBV3-1/TRBV3-2 | few | CASSQSDNEQFF | TGTGCCAGCAGCCAATCGGACAATGAGCAGTTCTTC
- | 13 | TRBJ1-5 | TRBV27 | few | CASSSNTHQPQHF | TGTGCCAGCAGCTCCAACACCCATCAGCCCCAGCATTTT
TRBD2 | 15 | TRBJ2-7 | TRBV7-2 | - | CASSTLAGGSYEQYF | TGTGCCAGCAGCACACTAGCGGGGGGGTCGTACGAGCAGTACTTC
- | 17 | TRBJ2-3 | TRBV4-2 | - | CASSQVVSGTSTDTQYF | TGTGCCAGCAGCCAAGTTGTCTCGGGTACATCCACAGATACGCAGTATTTT
- | 13 | TRBJ2-7 | TRBV19 | - | CASSIFEGYEQYF | TGTGCCAGTAGTATCTTTGAGGGCTACGAGCAGTACTTC
TRBD1 | 13 | TRBJ2-7 | TRBV15 | - | CATSTRQGYEQYF | TGTGCCACCAGCACGCGACAGGGGTACGAGCAGTACTTC
- | 13 | TRBJ2-1 | TRBV6-5 | - | CASSYSIGSQQFF | TGTGCCAGCAGTTACTCTATAGGGAGCCAGCAGTTCTTC
- | 15 | TRBJ2-3 | TRBV5-1 | - | CASSSTSGSTDTQYF | TGCGCCAGCAGCTCAACAAGCGGAAGCACAGATACGCAGTATTTT
- | 16 | TRBJ2-6 | TRBV19 | - | CASSTGPTSGANVLTF | TGTGCCAGTAGTACAGGGCCCACCTCTGGGGCCAACGTCCTGACTTTC